These 29 T cell receptor beta chains originate from one sample sequenced in a study of T-cell reconstitution after alpha-beta-depleted transplantation in children. Unique molecular identifiers were incorporated during preparation of the TCRbeta library. TCRdb re-derived calls from the PCR reads in MiXCR, one entry per CDR3 protein. The data contain about 240,000 distinct CDR3 sequences, 12% of them singletons. Sequencing used PBMCs from the stem cell graft donor, obtained from the stem cell graft. The receptors were sampled from a human donor who donated a stem cell graft to a child with acute lymphoblastic leukemia.

This clonotype was counted ten times or more. The rearrangement uses TRBV5-1 and TRBJ2-4; 9 bases agree with TRBD1. CDR1 and CDR2 from the germline V gene are SGHRS and YFSETQ. Germline trimming cut 4 bases from V and 0 bases from J; bases unmatched to any gene: 5. There are 16 residues in the CDR3. The DNA of the CDR3 is TGCGCCAGCAGCGAGGGACAGGGACTAGCCAAAAACATTCAGTACTTC. Translating gives CASSEGQGLAKNIQYF.

The genes are TRBV5-1 and TRBJ2-2; TRBD1 aligns across 7 bases. CDR1 is SGHRS, CDR2 YFSETQ, per germline. The ends lost 4 bases at V and 4 bases at J; junction bases unmatched: 13. The CDR3 spans 17 residues. The DNA of the CDR3 is TGCGCCAGCAGCCAGGACTTAGGGGGCGTTCTCACCGGGGAGCTGTTTTTT. Its translation is CASSQDLGGVLTGELFF.

CDR3 in DNA: TGTGCCAGCAGCCGGACAGGAAGCAATCAGCCCCAGCATTTT. It specifies CASSRTGSNQPQHF. The J gene is TRBJ1-5, the V gene TRBV7-8, with 7 positions matching TRBD1. Germline values: CDR1 SGHVS, CDR2 FQNEAQ. J gave up 1 base and V 5 bases, and 2 bases lay outside the gene matches. There are 14 residues in the CDR3.

Ten or more counts support this clonotype. The chain employs TRBV4-3 and TRBJ2-1; no clear D. Germline loops: CDR1 LGHNA, CDR2 YSLEER. The CDR3 totals 14 residues. The V end lost 2 bases, the J end lost 3 bases, and 8 bases lay between the germline ends. CDR3 in amino acids: CASSQSQNYNEQFF. For the CDR3, the DNA is TGCGCCAGCAGCCAATCCCAGAACTACAATGAGCAGTTCTTC.

A remark on this clonotype: Just one base apart from a much larger clone, this may be a read error. The chain couples TRBV5-1 to TRBJ2-5; 9 bases are shared with TRBD1. With V trimmed by 6 bases and J by 1 base, 4 bases remained unmatched. Germline assignment: CDR1 SGHRS and CDR2 YFSETQ. The CDR3 is 14 amino acids. The CDR3 reads CASTWTGVQETQYF. For the CDR3, the DNA is TGCGCCAGCACCTGGACAGGGGTCCAAGAGACCCAGTACTTC.

This clonotype appeared many times. The chain has TRBV20-1 and TRBJ2-1, with 8 bases fitting TRBD2. This CDR3 is built from 15 residues. The germline CDR1 and CDR2 sequences are DFQATT and SNEGSKA (reference sequence). The junction had 6 bases not matched to a gene; V was cut back by 1 base and J by 4 bases. CDR3 sequence: CSARVGRGAYNEQFF. The CDR3 nucleotides are TGCAGTGCTAGAGTGGGGCGGGGGGCGTACAATGAGCAGTTCTTC.

About this clonotype itself: This is likely a read error, given that the CDR3 carries no conserved phenylalanine or tryptophan at its end. CDR3 coding DNA: TGCAGCGTCCTGGGTAGCACAGATACGCAGTATTAT. It is translated as CSVLGSTDTQYY. The chain couples TRBV29-1 to TRBJ2-3; no reliable D call. Trimming took 6 bases from V and 0 from J, leaving 7 bases between them. Germline values: CDR1 SQVTM, CDR2 ANQGSEA. CDR3 length: 12 residues.

The CDR3 coding sequence is TGTGCCAGCAGTTACAACAAACACAATGAGCAGTTCTTC. This sequence encodes CASSYNKHNEQFF. The V gene is TRBV6-2 or TRBV6-3, the J gene TRBJ2-1; unclear D gene. The CDR3 has 13 amino acids. V lost 2 bases and J 5 bases, leaving 7 bases between the germline ends. Germline V gene lookup returns CDR1 MNHEY and CDR2 SVGEGT.

The chain is built from TRBV13 and TRBJ2-7; TRBD1 agrees at 7 bases. CDR3 length: 12 residues. CDR1 and CDR2 from the germline V gene are PRHDT and FYEKMQ (reference sequence). The trim removed 10 bases at V and 6 bases at J, leaving 9 bases unmatched. The CDR3 nucleotides are TGTGCCACCCAGACAGGGTTGGCCGAGCAGTACTTC. Translating gives CATQTGLAEQYF.

The CDR3 sequence is CASSPGQGDTNEKLFF. DNA of the CDR3: TGCGCCAGCAGTCCTGGACAGGGGGACACTAATGAAAAACTGTTTTTT. V is TRBV23-1 and J is TRBJ1-4, with 10 nucleotides matching TRBD1. TRBV23-1 qualifies as an ORF whose function is uncertain. CDR3 length: 16 residues. V was clipped by 4 bases and J by 2 bases; unmatched bases: 4.

On this clonotype itself: Just one base apart from a much larger clone, this may be a read error. V usage is TRBV10-3 and J usage is TRBJ2-1; 12 bases map to TRBD2. The trim removed 9 bases at V and 5 bases at J, leaving 5 bases unmatched. Germline CDR1 ENHRY, CDR2 SYGVKD. This CDR3 spans 14 amino acids. The CDR3 DNA reads as TGTGCCATTGTGACTAGCGGGGGAAACAATGAGCAGTTCTTC. Its translation is CAIVTSGGNNEQFF.

This clonotype was observed many times. The chain employs TRBV10-3 and TRBJ1-2; D possibly corresponds to TRBD1 (6 bases). Germline assignment: CDR1 ENHRY and CDR2 SYGVKD. The CDR3 is made up of 12 amino acids. Trimming took 6 bases from V and 7 from J, leaving 12 bases between them. The CDR3 DNA reads as TGTGCCATCAGCACCGGGGGCAGTGGCTACACCTTC. Translated: CAISTGGSGYTF.

This clonotype has ten or more counts. V and J are TRBV6-2 or TRBV6-3 and TRBJ1-5; D ambiguous. CDR1 and CDR2 from the germline V gene are MNHEY and SVGEGT. CDR3 size: 15 residues. Trimming took off 4 bases at V and 2 bases at J, with 12 bases between the two ends. The CDR3 DNA reads as TGTGCCAGCAGTTTTTTGGCGAGGGGCAATCAGCCCCAGCATTTT. Translation gives CASSFLARGNQPQHF.

This clonotype was counted ten times or more. V is TRBV29-1 and J is TRBJ1-2, with D possibly TRBD1 on 6 matching bases. V was pared by 6 bases and J by 0 bases, with 14 bases between. Germline V lookup: CDR1 SQVTM, CDR2 ANQGSEA. The CDR3 length is 14 residues. The CDR3 loop reads CSVSEGEANYGYTF. The CDR3 DNA follows: TGCAGCGTCTCCGAGGGGGAGGCTAACTATGGCTACACCTTC.

For this clonotype: The junction differs from germline at one of its ends, possibly a read error. The V call is TRBV20-1, the J call TRBJ2-7; D unresolved. CDR1 is DFQATT and CDR2 is SNEGSKA in the germline V gene (reference sequence). The CDR3 runs 13 residues. For the CDR3, the DNA is TGCAGTGCTAGGCAGGTGGGATCCTACGAGCAGTACTTT. Amino acids: CSARQVGSYEQYF.

The table lists this clonotype with a few counts. The V and J genes are TRBV7-3 and TRBJ2-3; 7 bases agree with TRBD2. This CDR3 has 15 amino acids. J gave up 4 bases and V 2 bases, and 6 bases lay outside the gene matches. CDR1 and CDR2 (germline): SGHTA, FQGTGA. As DNA, the CDR3 is TGTGCCAGCAGCTTAGCGGGAGCAGGTGCAGATACGCAGTATTTT. Translating gives CASSLAGAGADTQYF.

This clonotype was detected ten times or more. The rearrangement uses TRBV5-1 and TRBJ1-2; 10 nucleotides line up with TRBD1. Trimming cost V 0 bases and J 7 bases; bases outside gene matches: 3. The germline CDR1 and CDR2 sequences are SGHRS and YFSETQ. This CDR3 has 14 amino acids. The CDR3 DNA sequence: TGCGCCAGCAGCTTGGATGGGACAGGGGTTGGCTACACCTTC. Protein product: CASSLDGTGVGYTF.

Many counts were recorded for this clonotype. The chain uses TRBV6-5 and TRBJ1-1; D is unclear. With 2 bases removed from V and 3 bases from J, the gap between germline ends came to 16 bases. The CDR3 loop spans 16 amino acids. Germline CDR1 reads MNHEY; CDR2 reads SVGAGI. The CDR3 region is CASSYPQAGSHTEAFF. The CDR3 nucleotides read TGTGCCAGCAGTTACCCGCAGGCCGGTTCCCACACTGAAGCTTTCTTT.

This clonotype was picked up many times. The chain joins TRBV10-3 to TRBJ2-2; no reliable D call. Trimming shortened V by 11 bases and J by 2 bases, and 12 bases separated the two germline ends. This CDR3 contains 13 residues. CDR1 is ENHRY, CDR2 SYGVKD, per germline. DNA for the CDR3: TGTGCCGTCCACGGAAGAAACACCGGGGAGCTGTTTTTT. It codes for CAVHGRNTGELFF.

CDR3: CASSPPGGFGNTIYF. The CDR3 region has the DNA TGTGCCAGCAGTCCCCCTGGGGGGTTTGGAAACACCATATATTTT. The V gene is TRBV6-5, the J gene TRBJ1-3, with a weak D call TRBD1 (5 bases). The V gene lost 5 bases and the J gene lost 3 bases, with 14 bases spanning the gap. Germline V CDR1 and CDR2: MNHEY, SVGAGI. The CDR3 contains 15 residues.

This clonotype was counted ten times or more. The chain links TRBV20-1 to TRBJ2-3; D might be TRBD2 (6 bases). CDR3 length: 14 residues. Germline CDR1 and CDR2: DFQATT and SNEGSKA (reference sequence). Trimming took 3 bases from V and 2 from J, leaving 12 bases between them. For the CDR3, the DNA is TGCAGTGCTAGCCCCGCGGGGATCACAGATACGCAGTATTTT. This encodes CSASPAGITDTQYF.

There are many counts of this clonotype. This chain joins TRBV9 and TRBJ2-7, with TRBD1 as a possible D gene (5 bases). Germline V CDR1 and CDR2: SGDLS, YYNGEE. The V gene lost 0 bases and the J gene lost 3 bases, with 10 bases spanning the gap. This CDR3 spans 14 amino acids. The CDR3 loop is CASSVAAGNYEQYF. The DNA for the CDR3 is TGTGCCAGCAGCGTAGCGGCAGGGAACTACGAGCAGTACTTC.

A few counts support this clonotype. J is TRBJ2-1 and V is TRBV30; D is possibly TRBD1 or TRBD2 (5 bases each). The CDR3 extends over 14 amino acids. V was clipped by 3 bases and J by 9 bases, with 18 bases between them. From germline, CDR1 is GTSNPN and CDR2 SVGIG (reference sequence). The CDR3 sequence is CAWRRVALGGEQFF. CDR3 coding DNA: TGTGCCTGGAGGAGGGTTGCGCTTGGGGGTGAGCAGTTCTTC.

The rearrangement links TRBV10-3 to TRBJ1-4; possibly TRBD1 for D (6 bases). Deletions cut 6 bases from V and 5 bases from J, with 16 bases between. Germline values: CDR1 ENHRY, CDR2 SYGVKD. CDR3 length equals 15 residues. For the CDR3, the DNA is TGTGCCATCAGGGGGTCCGGGACACCGAATGAAAAACTGTTTTTT. Its translation is CAIRGSGTPNEKLFF.

This clonotype was seen only a few times. The V gene is TRBV19, the J gene TRBJ1-5, with D possibly matching TRBD1 (6 bases). The V gene lost 3 bases and the J gene lost 3 bases, with 39 bases spanning the gap. The germline gives CDR1 LNHDA, CDR2 SQIVND (reference sequence). The CDR3 contains 24 residues. In nucleotides, the CDR3 is TGTGCCAGTAGTATTTACCCCCGGGACACGGCATCCCGATTTACGAGCGTGGACAATCAGCCCCAGCATTTT. It yields the protein CASSIYPRDTASRFTSVDNQPQHF.

This sequence joins TRBV15 and TRBJ2-3, with unresolved D. Germline CDR1 LNHNV, CDR2 YYDKDF (reference sequence). Between the trimmed V and J ends, which lost 5 bases and 6 bases, there was a span of 12 bases. CDR3 size: 13 residues. The CDR3 coding sequence is TGTGCCACCAGCGCCGGTCCTGGGGATACGCAGTATTTT. It yields the protein CATSAGPGDTQYF.

The chain recombines TRBV6-2 or TRBV6-3 with TRBJ2-1; possibly TRBD1 for D (5 bases). The CDR3 is 15 amino acids. The germline V gene encodes CDR1 MNHEY and CDR2 SVGEGT. Trimming pared 5 bases from V and 8 bases from J, leaving 19 bases between. CDR3 in amino acids: CASSRQMGGVDEQFF. Written as DNA, the CDR3 is TGTGCCAGCAGTCGACAGATGGGTGGTGTGGATGAGCAGTTCTTC.

In this sample, this clonotype turned up many times. DNA for the CDR3: TGCGCCAGCAGCTTTTCACTGGGTGGCTACACCTTC. Translated: CASSFSLGGYTF. The chain has TRBV5-1 and TRBJ1-2; D ambiguous. V dropped 2 bases and J dropped 7 bases, with 9 bases sitting between them. The CDR3 has 12 residues. Germline V gives CDR1 SGHRS, CDR2 YFSETQ.

Note on this clonotype: This may be a read error: a much more frequent sequence differs by one nucleotide. The chain links TRBV5-5 to TRBJ2-7, with D uncertain. Trimming removed 3 bases from V and 0 bases from J, with 13 bases in between. The CDR3 covers 15 residues. The germline gives CDR1 SGHKS, CDR2 YYEKEE (reference sequence). The CDR3 DNA reads TGTGCCAGCAGCTGGCTGGTCGGTAGCTCCTACGAGCAGTACTTC. Protein sequence: CASSWLVGSSYEQYF. The full variable domain, with the rest looked up from reference TRBV5-5 and TRBJ2-7, is DAGVTQSPTHLIKTRGQQVTLRCSPISGHKSVSWYQQVLGQGPQFIFQYYEKEERGRGNFPDRFSARQFPNYSSELNVNALLLGDSALYLCASSWLVGSSYEQYFGPGTRLTVT.